These 5 T cell receptor beta chains were all obtained from the same sample, sequenced in a study of blood T cell repertoires in COVID-19. TCRdb's copy holds only in-frame clones and misses some; the assay was immunoSEQ multiplex PCR. The sample lists under 200,000 clones; around four fifths were seen once. The sample taken for sequencing was peripheral blood. These receptors came from a woman of 80 years or more with COVID-19, enrolled during active disease.

The gene calls are TRBV27 and TRBJ2-3; 8 bases match TRBD2. Trimming took 4 bases from V and 5 from J; bases not matched to a gene: 2. CDR3 length equals 13 residues. Germline-derived CDR1 and CDR2 are MNHEY and SMNVEV (reference sequence). CDR3 sequence reads: CASSSLAGDTQYF. CDR3 nucleotide sequence: TGTGCCAGCAGTTCCCTAGCGGGAGATACGCAGTATTTT.

The chain joins TRBV5-1 to TRBJ2-5; 8 bases map to TRBD2. The CDR3 covers 14 residues. Germline loops: CDR1 SGHRS, CDR2 YFSETQ. V lost 7 bases, J lost 1 base, and 6 bases stayed unmatched. Written as DNA, the CDR3 is TGCGCCAGCGGGGTCGGGGGGGGCCAAGAGACCCAGTACTTC. Its protein product is CASGVGGGQETQYF. Combining the CDR3 with reference TRBV5-1 and TRBJ2-5 gives the whole variable domain KAGVTQTPRYLIKTRGQQVTLSCSPISGHRSVSWYQQTPGQGLQFLFEYFSETQRNKGNFPGRFSGRQFSNSRSEMNVSTLELGDSALYLCASGVGGGQETQYFGPGTRLLVL.

The chain joins TRBV28 to TRBJ2-1; 7 bases are a match to TRBD1. The length of the CDR3 is 15 residues. V gave up 6 bases and J gave up 9 bases; unmatched junction bases: 14. Germline values: CDR1 MDHEN, CDR2 SYDVKM. CDR3 in DNA: TGTGCCAGCAGGAAACAGGGGTACCAAAATGGTGAGCAGTTCTTC. As protein: CASRKQGYQNGEQFF.

This chain uses TRBV21-1 with TRBJ1-2. TRBV21-1 is a pseudogene locus. This CDR3 is built from 13 residues. The CDR3 DNA follows: TGTGCCAGCAGCAAGACTCCAGACTATGGCTACACCTTC. This sequence encodes CASSKTPDYGYTF.

The chain employs TRBV15 and TRBJ2-5; no firm D call. Trimming removed 5 bases from V and 5 bases from J, with 9 bases in between. Germline CDR1 is LNHNV and CDR2 is YYDKDF (reference sequence). The CDR3 loop spans 12 amino acids. The CDR3 region is CATSSRWETQYF. The CDR3 DNA sequence: TGTGCCACCAGCTCCCGGTGGGAGACCCAGTACTTC.